What follows are 20 T cell receptor beta chains derived from one specimen sequenced in a study of cytomegalovirus exposure and HLA in healthy donors. 60 Vbeta and 13 Jbeta primers were used in PCR. Repertoires were generated with immunoSEQ multiplex PCR, while TCRdb's copy carries only in-frame clones and drops some. The data show 150,000 to 200,000 clones, approximately 80% seen once. Sequences were obtained from PBMCs. These receptors came from a woman aged 25 to 39 in good health and CMV-seropositive.

This rearrangement joins TRBV9 to TRBJ2-5, with D perhaps TRBD1 (6 bases). CDR3 length: 15 amino acids. Germline values: CDR1 SGDLS, CDR2 YYNGEE. Trimming pared 4 bases from V and 5 bases from J, leaving 18 bases between. CDR3 amino acids: CASSPEQGRWETQYF. CDR3 nucleotides: TGTGCCAGCAGCCCCGAGCAGGGGCGATGGGAGACCCAGTACTTC.

V and J are TRBV6-5 and TRBJ1-1; D not resolved. CDR1 MNHEY and CDR2 SVGAGI come from the germline V gene. The CDR3 covers 13 residues. V was shortened by 6 bases and J by 0 bases, with 8 bases between the two germline ends. The CDR3 protein is CASSFTLNTEAFF. CDR3 bases: TGTGCCAGCAGCTTTACATTGAACACTGAAGCTTTCTTT.

The rearrangement joins TRBV18 to TRBJ2-1; 11 nucleotides agree with TRBD1. The V and J ends lost 6 bases and 9 bases, in that order; junction bases with no gene match: 7. The CDR3 length is 14 residues. Germline CDR1 is KGHSH and CDR2 is LQKENI. This CDR3 is CASSTDRGQSEQFF. Written as DNA, the CDR3 is TGTGCCAGCTCTACGGACAGGGGGCAGAGTGAGCAGTTCTTC.

The CDR3 nucleotides are TGCAGCGCAAAGACTAGCGGAGGACCCACAGATACGCAGTATTTT. Translation gives CSAKTSGGPTDTQYF. The rearrangement joins TRBV29-1 to TRBJ2-3, with 9 nucleotides matching TRBD2. This CDR3 is 15 amino acids long. Germline loops: CDR1 SQVTM, CDR2 ANQGSEA. Trimming took 7 bases from V and 2 from J; bases not matched to a gene: 10.

The J gene is TRBJ2-7, the V gene TRBV5-1; D is possibly TRBD1 (5 bases). Germline values: CDR1 SGHRS, CDR2 YFSETQ. The length of the CDR3 is 16 residues. V gave up 0 bases and J gave up 0 bases, with 13 bases separating them. The CDR3 spells CASSLATRASSYEQYF. The CDR3, as DNA: TGCGCCAGCAGCTTGGCCACCAGGGCAAGCTCCTACGAGCAGTACTTC.

This chain uses TRBV6-1 with TRBJ1-1, with D hard to call. The CDR3 length is 14 residues. V shed 6 bases and J shed 6 bases, with 17 bases lying between them. Germline lookup yields CDR1 MNHNS and CDR2 SASEGT. CDR3 DNA sequence: TGTGCCAGCAGCCCTTCCGGCAGGTTTTCTGAAGCTTTCTTT. This translates into CASSPSGRFSEAFF.

The table lists this clone with a few counts. For the CDR3, the DNA is TGTGCCAGCAAGGCTAGCGGAGGGGTGGAGACCCAGTACTTC. Its protein product is CASKASGGVETQYF. The chain recombines TRBV7-3 with TRBJ2-5, with TRBD2 matching over 7 bases. The trim removed 7 bases at V and 5 bases at J, leaving 10 bases unmatched. Germline V lookup: CDR1 SGHTA, CDR2 FQGTGA. There are 14 residues in the CDR3. Filled out from reference TRBV7-3 and TRBJ2-5, the complete variable domain reads GAGVSQTPSNKVTEKGKYVELRCDPISGHTALYWYRQSLGQGPEFLIYFQGTGAADDSGLPNDRFFAVRPEGSVSTLKIQRTERGDSAVYLCASKASGGVETQYFGPGTRLLVL.

The rearrangement joins TRBV27 to TRBJ2-7; D is perhaps TRBD2 (5 bases). Germline V lookup: CDR1 MNHEY, CDR2 SMNVEV (reference sequence). V lost 5 bases, J lost 3 bases, and 11 bases lay in between. The CDR3 spans 13 residues. The CDR3 region has the DNA TGTGCCAGCAGTATGAGGGCAAGCTACGAGCAGTACTTC. Translation gives CASSMRASYEQYF.

Of note for this clone: The sample carries other DNA sequences with the same CDR3. V and J are TRBV4-2 and TRBJ2-2, with D perhaps matching TRBD2 (6 bases). The germline gives CDR1 LGHNA, CDR2 YNFKEQ. This CDR3 is 14 amino acids long. The V gene lost 4 bases and the J gene lost 8 bases, with 14 bases spanning the gap. The CDR3 sequence: CASSPSAGTGELFF. DNA of the CDR3: TGTGCCAGCAGCCCGTCGGCGGGGACTGGGGAGCTGTTTTTT.

The chain employs TRBV11-3 and TRBJ2-7; no firm D call. CDR3 size: 14 residues. Trimming shortened V by 3 bases and J by 1 base, and 10 bases separated the two germline ends. The germline V gene encodes CDR1 SGHNT and CDR2 YENEEA. The chain's CDR3 is CASSLYLQSYEQYF. The CDR3 DNA reads TGTGCCAGCAGCTTGTATTTACAATCCTACGAGCAGTACTTC.

The rearrangement uses TRBV19 and TRBJ1-1; D ambiguous. This CDR3 has 12 amino acids. V was trimmed by 7 bases and J by 8 bases, leaving 14 bases between them. Per germline, CDR1 LNHDA and CDR2 SQIVND (reference sequence). CDR3 in DNA: TGTGCCAGTAACCGACTCGGGTCAGAAGCTTTCTTT. It specifies CASNRLGSEAFF.

This clone was seen once. The J gene is TRBJ2-3, the V gene TRBV2; TRBD2 matches 8 bases. The length of the CDR3 is 16 residues. CDR1 is SNHLY, CDR2 FYNNEI, per germline. The V segment lost 2 bases and the J segment 5 bases; nucleotides outside the gene matches: 9. The CDR3 DNA sequence: TGTGCCAGCAGTGAAATGGACGGGAGGGCCCGAGATACGCAGTATTTT. This gives the protein CASSEMDGRARDTQYF.

This clone was recorded a few times. At one end the junction does not follow the germline gene, possibly because of a read error. This sequence joins TRBV7-9 and TRBJ1-5; D uncertain. CDR1 is SEHNR and CDR2 is FQNEAQ in the germline V gene (reference sequence). The CDR3 totals 13 residues. The CDR3 bases are TGTTCCAGCAGCTTACCAGGCAATCAGCCCCAGCATTTT. As protein: CSSSLPGNQPQHF.

V is TRBV25-1 and J is TRBJ2-1; 8 nucleotides match TRBD2. Germline loops: CDR1 MGHDK, CDR2 SYGVNS. The CDR3 sequence is 17 residues long. With V trimmed by 6 bases and J by 3 bases, 13 bases remained unmatched. The CDR3 nucleotides are TGTGCCAGCAGCCCTCCCGCCGGGGGGGACTTCTACAATGAGCAGTTCTTC. It is translated as CASSPPAGGDFYNEQFF.

The chain is built from TRBV28 and TRBJ1-2, with 7 nucleotides matching TRBD1. V shed 3 bases, J shed 5 bases, and the junction held 9 bases outside the gene matches. Germline V gene lookup returns CDR1 MDHEN and CDR2 SYDVKM. The CDR3 extends over 15 amino acids. The CDR3 DNA is TGTGCCAGCAGTTTTCTTGGGACAGCAGGATATGGCTACACCTTC. Its protein is CASSFLGTAGYGYTF.

This rearrangement joins TRBV5-3 to TRBJ2-1, with 9 positions matching TRBD1. TRBV5-3 is an ORF, with its function uncertain. CDR3 size: 12 residues. With V trimmed by 9 bases and J by 6 bases, 4 bases remained unmatched. CDR3 nucleotides: TGTGCCACCGGGACAGGGTCCAATGAGCAGTTCTTC. Its protein product is CATGTGSNEQFF.

The rearrangement links TRBV30 to TRBJ1-3, with D unclear. The CDR3 is made up of 12 amino acids. Germline loops: CDR1 GTSNPN, CDR2 SVGIG (reference sequence). The CDR3 protein is CAARNSGNTIYF. CDR3 coding DNA: TGTGCGGCCAGGAACTCTGGAAACACCATATATTTT.

This clone has a handful of counts. The CDR3 DNA reads as TGTGCCAGCAGCCCCCTAGCGGGAGGACGAGATACGCAGTATTTT. It specifies CASSPLAGGRDTQYF. The chain uses TRBV7-6 and TRBJ2-3, with 11 positions matching TRBD2. V shed 5 bases, J shed 5 bases, and the junction held 6 bases outside the gene matches. Germline V CDR1 and CDR2: SGHVS, FNYEAQ. This CDR3 spans 15 amino acids.

This clone was seen more than once but under ten times. The CDR3 DNA reads as TGCAGCGATCGACATATTAAGCCCCAGCATTTT. The encoded protein is CSDRHIKPQHF. The gene calls are TRBV29-1 and TRBJ1-5; D is undetermined. The CDR3 spans 11 residues. Germline CDR1 SQVTM, CDR2 ANQGSEA. V dropped 7 bases and J dropped 8 bases, with 12 bases sitting between them. The whole variable domain, remainder taken from reference TRBV29-1 and TRBJ1-5, is SAVISQKPSRDICQRGTSLTIQCQVDSQVTMMFWYRQQPGQSLTLIATANQGSEATYESGFVIDKFPISRPNLTFSTLTVSNMSPEDSSIYLCSDRHIKPQHFGDGTRLSIL.

The rearrangement uses TRBV5-5 and TRBJ1-1; D remains ambiguous. The CDR3 consists of 14 residues. Trimming stripped 1 base from V and 1 base from J, with 8 bases between. Germline assignment: CDR1 SGHKS and CDR2 YYEKEE (reference sequence). The CDR3 sequence: CASSLLSGNTEAFF. The CDR3 DNA follows: TGTGCCAGCAGCTTGCTGTCCGGGAACACTGAAGCTTTCTTT.